The 10 T cell receptor beta chains presented below share a single source sample, sequenced in a study of T cell responses to AZD1222 COVID-19 vaccine listed by TCRdb under 2021. The sample's time point label, in plain terms: baseline before first vaccination. Library generation was performed with the immunoSEQ multiplex PCR assay. The table comes from immuneACCESS by way of TCRdb, which keeps in-frame sequences with V and J called. Part of the clones is missing from these tables; in studies checked, under half for an unresolved V gene and the rest for unknown reasons. The sample data list 130,000 to 150,000 clones, and about 90% of these were observed just once. The top ten clones comprise more than 5.5% of the sample. The sequenced sample was peripheral blood, obtained on day 0 of AZD1222 vaccination. These receptors were taken from an adult in good health.

The DNA for the CDR3 is TGTGCCAGCAGCCAAGCAATGTTGGCGACATTCTCCTCTGGAAACACCATATATTTT. Its translation: CASSQAMLATFSSGNTIYF. The chain recombines TRBV3-1 (or the pseudogene TRBV3-2) with TRBJ1-3; no definite D call. The V end was cut by 1 base, the J end by 0 bases, with 19 bases between. The CDR3 spans 19 residues. The V gene's germline CDR1 is LGHDT and CDR2 YNNKEL (reference sequence).

The CDR3 nucleotides read TGTGCCTCAGGCCCCACAGAGACAAACTATGGCTACACCTTC. Amino acid sequence: CASGPTETNYGYTF. This chain joins TRBV28 and TRBJ1-2; D is unresolved. The V end was cut by 11 bases, the J end by 2 bases, with 18 bases between. CDR3 length equals 14 residues. Germline lookup yields CDR1 MDHEN and CDR2 SYDVKM.

The chain employs TRBV19 and TRBJ1-5; possible D gene TRBD1, 6 bases. The V gene's germline CDR1 is LNHDA and CDR2 SQIVND (reference sequence). V was cut by 5 bases and J by 6 bases, with 17 bases left in between. The CDR3 is 15 amino acids. This CDR3 reads CASSYLDRTRQPQHF. The CDR3 DNA sequence: TGTGCCAGTAGTTATCTCGACAGGACTCGTCAGCCCCAGCATTTT.

The chain is built from TRBV18 and TRBJ1-3; D gene ambiguous. V was cut by 0 bases and J by 1 base, with 7 bases left in between. The CDR3 sequence is 15 residues long. Germline V gene lookup returns CDR1 KGHSH and CDR2 LQKENI. The CDR3 reads CASSPPTQSGNTIYF. CDR3 in DNA: TGTGCCAGCTCACCACCTACACAATCTGGAAACACCATATATTTT.

The chain recombines TRBV7-8 with TRBJ1-6; no clear D gene. This CDR3 has 13 residues. V lost 6 bases and J lost 9, with 12 bases in between. Per germline, CDR1 SGHVS and CDR2 FQNEAQ. The CDR3 sequence: CASSLGLASPLHF. CDR3 nucleotides: TGTGCCAGCAGTCTGGGGTTGGCTTCACCCCTCCACTTT.

The V call is TRBV7-8, the J call TRBJ1-5, with D perhaps TRBD1 (5 bases). Trimming took off 3 bases at V and 0 bases at J, with 27 bases between the two ends. From germline, CDR1 is SGHVS and CDR2 FQNEAQ. The CDR3 is 21 amino acids. The CDR3 loop is CASSFGNGRAGFVNSNQPQHF. The CDR3 bases are TGTGCCAGCAGCTTTGGTAACGGCAGGGCCGGTTTTGTCAATAGCAATCAGCCCCAGCATTTT. Using reference TRBV7-8 and TRBJ1-5 for the parts outside the CDR3, the full variable domain is GAGVSQSPRYKVAKRGQDVALRCDPISGHVSLFWYQQALGQGPEFLTYFQNEAQLDKSGLPSDRFFAERPEGSVSTLKIQRTQQEDSAVYLCASSFGNGRAGFVNSNQPQHFGDGTRLSIL.

This chain connects TRBV6-2 or TRBV6-3 to TRBJ2-1, with TRBD2 identical over 10 bases. Germline V gene sequence: CDR1 MNHEY, CDR2 SVGEGT. The V gene end was trimmed by 4 bases and the J gene end by 2 bases; junction bases not matched to a gene: 11. This CDR3 is 18 amino acids long. CDR3 loop: CASSFQREGRDPYNEQFF. DNA for the CDR3: TGTGCCAGCAGTTTTCAGCGGGAGGGACGAGACCCCTACAATGAGCAGTTCTTC.

The chain is built from TRBV6-5 and TRBJ2-7; D not certain. The CDR3 loop spans 13 amino acids. In germline, CDR1 is MNHEY, CDR2 SVGAGI. Trimming took off 6 bases at V and 4 bases at J, with 13 bases between the two ends. The CDR3 is CASRKTGGYEQYF. Written as DNA, the CDR3 is TGTGCCAGCAGGAAAACCGGCGGATACGAGCAGTACTTC.

The chain recombines TRBV4-2 with TRBJ2-1; 10 positions match TRBD2. Per the germline V gene, CDR1 is LGHNA and CDR2 is YNFKEQ. The V gene end was trimmed by 0 bases and the J gene end by 4 bases; junction bases not matched to a gene: 3. The CDR3 loop spans 16 amino acids. CDR3 in DNA: TGTGCCAGCAGCCAAGAGCTAGCGGGAGATTACAATGAGCAGTTCTTC. Protein: CASSQELAGDYNEQFF.

The chain combines TRBV6-2 or TRBV6-3 with TRBJ2-3, with D hard to call. V dropped 5 bases and J dropped 4 bases, with 13 bases sitting between them. The germline gives CDR1 MNHEY, CDR2 SVGEGT. The CDR3 covers 14 residues. DNA for the CDR3: TGTGCCAGCAGTCACCTAATGTCTCCAGATACGCAGTATTTT. It specifies CASSHLMSPDTQYF.